This T cell receptor (beta chain) was captured by sequencing in a study of human T cells and chemical hapten exposure. TCRdb re-analysed the RACE reads in MiXCR, keeping a single row per CDR3 protein. Of some 180,000 distinct CDR3 sequences listed, about 22% are singletons. Regarding the study as a whole: Controls formed significantly fewer large CDR3 similarity clusters than expanded TCRs did.

The CDR3 spans 15 residues. Germline CDR1 and CDR2: SNHLY and FYNNEI. Trimming at V came to 7 bases and at J to 10 bases, leaving 10 bases not matched to a gene. As to time point: patch test 1, 2 weeks after DPC sensitization. The treatment denotes: therapeutic diphenylcyclopropenone sensitization with weekly scalp DPC. Before extraction, the whole blood was not fractionated, and total RNA was taken from it. This clonotype came up a few times. Its antigen is not identified. The sample was whole blood, taken in connection with sensitization to the hapten diphenylcyclopropenone (DPC). The chain carries TRBV2 and TRBJ1-6; 10 bases map to TRBD1. This clonotype was sampled from a woman aged 45-65 years with alopecia areata. Some clones in this sample may be carry-over from other donors' samples. DNA of the CDR3: TGTGCCAGCAAAGTAGACAGGGGGCGTCTATCACCCCTCCACTTT. Translating gives CASKVDRGRLSPLHF.